These 19 T cell receptor beta chains were all obtained from the same sample, sequenced in a study of cytomegalovirus exposure and HLA in healthy donors. PCR amplification relied on 60 Vbeta primers (plus 13 Jbeta primers). Clones were read by immunoSEQ multiplex PCR, and TCRdb kept only the in-frame ones, dropping some. The table includes 100,000 or so clones, over 60% detected once. Specimen: PBMCs. Receptors were obtained from a man aged 35 to 55 in good health and CMV-seropositive.

V is TRBV27 and J is TRBJ2-7; unclear D gene. The CDR3 totals 12 residues. The V gene's germline CDR1 is MNHEY and CDR2 SMNVEV (reference sequence). V was pared by 4 bases and J by 6 bases, with 10 bases between. The CDR3 spells CASSYLGSEQYF. Written as DNA, the CDR3 is TGTGCCAGCAGTTATCTCGGTAGCGAGCAGTACTTC.

The chain uses TRBV7-9 and TRBJ2-5, with no clear D. This CDR3 is built from 13 residues. Germline V gives CDR1 SEHNR, CDR2 FQNEAQ (reference sequence). V lost 1 base and J 4 bases, leaving 7 bases between the germline ends. CDR3 region: CASSLGAAETQYF. CDR3 nucleotide sequence: TGTGCCAGCAGCTTAGGGGCCGCAGAGACCCAGTACTTC.

The genes are TRBV7-8 and TRBJ2-3, with TRBD2 matching 10 bases. The trim removed 2 bases at V and 7 bases at J, leaving 9 bases unmatched. Germline loops: CDR1 SGHVS, CDR2 FQNEAQ. The CDR3 covers 16 residues. Here the CDR3 reads CASSLSGTSASHTQYF. The DNA for the CDR3 is TGTGCCAGCAGCTTATCGGGGACTAGCGCGTCCCATACGCAGTATTTT.

V usage is TRBV7-2 and J usage is TRBJ1-1, with 7 bases identical to TRBD1. This CDR3 region has 15 residues. CDR1 is SGHTA and CDR2 is FQGNSA in the germline V gene. The J segment lost 3 bases and the V segment lost 3 bases, leaving 7 bases of the junction unmatched. CDR3 region: CASSFQGVRYTEAFF. As DNA, the CDR3 is TGTGCCAGCAGCTTCCAGGGGGTGAGGTACACTGAAGCTTTCTTT. The full variable domain, in which reference TRBV7-2 and TRBJ1-1 provide the parts outside the CDR3, is GAGVSQSPSNKVTEKGKDVELRCDPISGHTALYWYRQSLGQGLEFLIYFQGNSAPDKSGLPSDRFSAERTGGSVSTLTIQRTQQEDSAVYLCASSFQGVRYTEAFFGQGTRLTVV.

This sequence joins TRBV6-1 and TRBJ1-2; D remains unclear. The CDR3 contains 12 residues. The germline gives CDR1 MNHNS, CDR2 SASEGT. The V gene lost 11 bases and the J gene lost 3 bases, with 13 bases spanning the gap. CDR3 protein: CAPRNIHYGYTF. As DNA, the CDR3 is TGTGCCCCCCGCAACATCCACTATGGCTACACCTTC.

CDR3 sequence (DNA): TGTGCCAGCAGCTTATCGGAGGGCAGCACCATATATTTT. It is translated as CASSLSEGSTIYF. The chain employs TRBV7-3 and TRBJ1-3, with D unresolved. CDR1 is SGHTA and CDR2 is FQGTGA in the germline V gene. The CDR3 is made up of 13 amino acids. Deletions cut 2 bases from V and 9 bases from J, with 11 bases between.

The chain carries TRBV5-6 and TRBJ2-5, with TRBD2 identical over 10 bases. CDR1 is SGHDT and CDR2 is YYEEEE in the germline V gene. The CDR3 is 15 residues long. The V segment lost 3 bases and the J segment 5 bases; nucleotides outside the gene matches: 7. The CDR3 DNA reads as TGTGCCAGCAGCTCATTAGCGGGGGGCGGGGAGACCCAGTACTTC. Translated: CASSSLAGGGETQYF.

The chain has TRBV4-3 and TRBJ1-6; possibly TRBD1 for D (5 bases). CDR3 size: 15 residues. Germline V CDR1 and CDR2: LGHNA, YSLEER. V lost 1 base to trimming and J lost 9 bases, with 13 bases between them. The CDR3 loop is CASSQGQSQGSPLHF. The CDR3 nucleotides read TGCGCCAGCAGCCAAGGACAGTCCCAGGGTTCACCCCTCCACTTT.

This clone has just a few counts. The V gene is TRBV2, the J gene TRBJ1-1; D uncertain. Trimming stripped 6 bases from V and 6 bases from J, with 20 bases between. The CDR3 spans 15 residues. Germline assignment: CDR1 SNHLY and CDR2 FYNNEI. CDR3 region: CASSERYGPGAEAFF. The CDR3 DNA reads as TGTGCCAGCAGCGAACGCTATGGGCCCGGGGCTGAAGCTTTCTTT. The full variable domain, with the rest looked up from reference TRBV2 and TRBJ1-1, is EPEVTQTPSHQVTQMGQEVILRCVPISNHLYFYWYRQILGQKVEFLVSFYNNEISEKSEIFDDQFSVERPDGSNFTLKIRSTKLEDSAMYFCASSERYGPGAEAFFGQGTRLTVV.

V and J are TRBV7-3 and TRBJ2-2, with TRBD2 matching 14 bases. Germline V CDR1 and CDR2: SGHTA, FQGTGA. V was pared by 5 bases and J by 4 bases, with 12 bases of the junction left unmatched. The CDR3 loop spans 19 amino acids. The CDR3 DNA follows: TGTGCCAGCAGCCCTCAGACAGGACTAGCGGGGGGATCCACCGGGGAGCTGTTTTTT. This sequence encodes CASSPQTGLAGGSTGELFF.

This chain uses TRBV6-5 with TRBJ1-4; 7 positions agree with TRBD1. CDR1 and CDR2 (germline): MNHEY, SVGAGI. The CDR3 has 15 amino acids. Germline trimming cut 0 bases from V and 8 bases from J; bases unmatched to any gene: 6. The CDR3 bases are TGTGCCAGCAGTTACTCGAACAGGGGACGCGAAAAACTGTTTTTT. Translating gives CASSYSNRGREKLFF.

V and J are TRBV6-4 and TRBJ2-3; 9 nucleotides align to TRBD2. Germline V gene data show CDR1 as MRHNA and CDR2 as SNTAGT. This CDR3 spans 14 amino acids. Germline trimming cut 3 bases from V and 4 bases from J; bases unmatched to any gene: 2. CDR3 bases: TGTGCCAGCAGTGAAGCGGGGGGTTCAGATACGCAGTATTTT. It is translated as CASSEAGGSDTQYF.

The genes are TRBV27 and TRBJ2-7; 7 nucleotides line up with TRBD1. The germline CDR1 and CDR2 sequences are MNHEY and SMNVEV (reference sequence). The CDR3 runs to 14 residues. Germline trimming cut 6 bases from V and 0 bases from J; bases unmatched to any gene: 5. Here the CDR3 reads CASSWDRSSYEQYF. CDR3 nucleotide sequence: TGTGCCAGCAGCTGGGACAGATCCTCCTACGAGCAGTACTTC.

This clone showed up just a few times. The chain links TRBV27 to TRBJ1-2; D may be TRBD1 (6 bases). Trimming took 0 bases from V and 1 from J, leaving 15 bases between them. Per the germline V gene, CDR1 is MNHEY and CDR2 is SMNVEV (reference sequence). This CDR3 contains 17 residues. The CDR3 loop reads CASSLSWGQGLNYGYTF. Here the CDR3 DNA reads TGTGCCAGCAGTTTATCGTGGGGCCAGGGGCTTAACTATGGCTACACCTTC.

This clone was counted once. V gene TRBV28 combines with J gene TRBJ1-1; D is perhaps TRBD1 (6 bases). V was shortened by 6 bases and J by 9 bases, with 14 bases between the two germline ends. Germline values: CDR1 MDHEN, CDR2 SYDVKM. The CDR3 extends over 12 amino acids. The CDR3 coding sequence is TGTGCCAGCAGCCCAAACAGGGAAAAAGCTTTCTTT. Amino acid sequence: CASSPNREKAFF. Combining the CDR3 with reference TRBV28 and TRBJ1-1 gives the whole variable domain DVKVTQSSRYLVKRTGEKVFLECVQDMDHENMFWYRQDPGLGLRLIYFSYDVKMKEKGDIPEGYSVSREKKERFSLILESASTNQTSMYLCASSPNREKAFFGQGTRLTVV.

The CDR3 DNA reads TGTGCCAGCTCAAGGACAGGGGACCAAGAGACCCAGTACTTC. It specifies CASSRTGDQETQYF. The chain carries TRBV18 and TRBJ2-5, with TRBD1 identical over 9 bases. V lost 5 bases to trimming and J lost 0 bases; unmatched junction nucleotides: 1. Germline lookup yields CDR1 KGHSH and CDR2 LQKENI. The CDR3 length is 14 residues.

This clone was seen a few times. The chain combines TRBV5-1 with TRBJ2-1; 8 bases map to TRBD2. V lost 2 bases to trimming and J lost 5 bases; unmatched junction nucleotides: 6. The CDR3 consists of 15 residues. The germline CDR1 and CDR2 sequences are SGHRS and YFSETQ. The CDR3 loop is CASSFGTSTNNEQFF. CDR3 in DNA: TGCGCCAGCAGCTTCGGGACTAGTACGAACAATGAGCAGTTCTTC.

The chain is built from TRBV10-2 and TRBJ1-2; 9 bases fit TRBD1. Trimming removed 3 bases from V and 3 bases from J; junction bases left unmatched: 5. CDR1 and CDR2 from the germline V gene are WSHSY and SAAADI. This CDR3 is 15 amino acids long. Here the CDR3 DNA reads TGCGCCAGCAGTGACCTGGACAGGGGTGACTATGGCTACACCTTC. Its translation: CASSDLDRGDYGYTF.

This rearrangement joins TRBV7-9 to TRBJ1-5; unclear D gene. The V end was cut by 5 bases, the J end by 6 bases, with 11 bases between. CDR3 length: 13 residues. The germline V gene encodes CDR1 SEHNR and CDR2 FQNEAQ (reference sequence). The CDR3 is CASSPQVGQPQHF. CDR3 coding DNA: TGTGCCAGCAGCCCGCAGGTGGGTCAGCCCCAGCATTTT. Full variable domain (rest looked up from reference TRBV7-9 and TRBJ1-5): DTGVSQNPRHKITKRGQNVTFRCDPISEHNRLYWYRQTLGQGPEFLTYFQNEAQLEKSRLLSDRFSAERPKGSFSTLEIQRTEQGDSAMYLCASSPQVGQPQHFGDGTRLSIL.